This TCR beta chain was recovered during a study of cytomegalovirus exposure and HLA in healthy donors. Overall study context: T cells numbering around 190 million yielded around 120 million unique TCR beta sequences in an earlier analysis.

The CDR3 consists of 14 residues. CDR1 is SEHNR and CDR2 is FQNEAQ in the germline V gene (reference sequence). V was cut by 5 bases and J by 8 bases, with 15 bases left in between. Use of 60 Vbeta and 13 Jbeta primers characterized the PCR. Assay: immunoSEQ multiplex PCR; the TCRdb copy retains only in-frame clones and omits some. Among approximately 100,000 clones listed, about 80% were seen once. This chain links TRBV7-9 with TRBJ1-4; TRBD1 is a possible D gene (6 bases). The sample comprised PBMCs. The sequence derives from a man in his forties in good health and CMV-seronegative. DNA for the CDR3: TGTGCCAGCAGCCCCACTCGGGGGGGCGAAAAACTGTTTTTT. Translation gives CASSPTRGGEKLFF.